This TCR beta chain was found in a study of blood T cells in healthy people across ages. Findings of the study overall: Older age coincided with a roughly linear decline in TCR beta diversity per million T cells.

A J-beta primer mix and a sample-barcoded 5' primer were used in a second PCR of about 6 to 12 cycles. Researchers report that a template-switch adaptor with 12 random nucleotides tagged each cDNA molecule. A single record per CDR3 protein comes from TCRdb applying MiXCR to the 5' RACE reads. Of approximately 800,000 distinct CDR3 sequences listed, roughly 25% are singletons. This clonotype was seen more than once but under ten times. What it binds is not known. Germline CDR1 and CDR2: LGHNA and YNFKEQ. V shed 3 bases, J shed 3 bases, and the junction held 6 bases outside the gene matches. This CDR3 comprises 16 residues. The sample was also linked to a second study, of T cells of mothers and their children. This second study says: Donation came from three healthy Caucasian mothers together with their six children.

The source is a boy between 10 and 17 years old in good health. The material sequenced was blood. The V call is TRBV4-2, the J call TRBJ2-5; 11 bases agree with TRBD2. The CDR3 sequence: CASSQALAGGEETQYF. CDR3 DNA sequence: TGTGCCAGCAGCCAGGCCCTAGCGGGAGGCGAAGAGACCCAGTACTTC.